One sample yielded the 25 T cell receptor beta chains listed below, sequenced in a study of OX40 agonist ivuxolimab in advanced cancers. Profiling relied on immunoSEQ multiplex PCR, and the TCRdb table lists in-frame clones only, not all of them. The sample contains 45,000 to 65,000 clones, approximately 88% of which appear only once. The sample was CD4+ or CD8+ T cells sorted from blood, taken in a trial of the OX40 agonist ivuxolimab. The source is an adult with an advanced solid tumor such as melanoma, head and neck, liver or kidney cancer.

This rearrangement joins TRBV7-6 to TRBJ1-2, with D hard to call. Trimming stripped 2 bases from V and 4 bases from J, with 14 bases between. Germline loops: CDR1 SGHVS, CDR2 FNYEAQ. The CDR3 has 15 amino acids. In DNA, the CDR3 is TGTGCCAGCAGCTTATACGAGGGCAGCCCCTATGGCTACACCTTC. Amino acids: CASSLYEGSPYGYTF. Filled out from reference TRBV7-6 and TRBJ1-2, the complete variable domain reads GAGVSQSPRYKVTKRGQDVALRCDPISGHVSLYWYRQALGQGPEFLTYFNYEAQQDKSGLPNDRFSAERPEGSISTLTIQRTEQRDSAMYRCASSLYEGSPYGYTFGSGTRLTVV.

The chain links TRBV27 to TRBJ2-1, with 9 bases identical to TRBD2. Trimming cost V 2 bases and J 8 bases; bases outside gene matches: 10. Per germline, CDR1 MNHEY and CDR2 SMNVEV (reference sequence). The CDR3 has 16 residues. Here the CDR3 reads CASSLEGLAGADEQFF. DNA for the CDR3: TGTGCCAGCAGTTTAGAGGGACTAGCAGGTGCGGATGAGCAGTTCTTC.

This sequence joins TRBV27 and TRBJ2-2, with D hard to call. Per germline, CDR1 MNHEY and CDR2 SMNVEV (reference sequence). V was shortened by 3 bases and J by 7 bases, with 3 bases between the two germline ends. This CDR3 has 11 amino acids. DNA of the CDR3: TGTGCCAGCAGTTTTTACGGGGAGCTGTTTTTT. It specifies CASSFYGELFF.

The chain joins TRBV19 to TRBJ2-3; maybe TRBD1 (6 bases). V was pared by 5 bases and J by 10 bases, with 16 bases between. Looked up from germline, CDR1 is LNHDA and CDR2 is SQIVND (reference sequence). CDR3 size: 13 residues. Here the CDR3 DNA reads TGTGCCAGTAGTTCCCGAGGGGGTGAGCCGCAGTATTTT. This gives the protein CASSSRGGEPQYF.

CDR3 sequence reads: CASSSSPSPYYGYTF. The CDR3 DNA reads as TGTGCCAGCAGTTCTTCTCCGAGTCCCTACTATGGCTACACCTTC. The gene calls are TRBV27 and TRBJ1-2; no definite D call. The germline V gene has CDR1 MNHEY and CDR2 SMNVEV (reference sequence). V was clipped by 4 bases and J by 3 bases, with 15 bases between them. This CDR3 region has 15 residues.

In its sample, this clone was seen once. The CDR3 loop is CASREDTQYF. The CDR3 bases are TGCGCCAGCAGGGAAGATACGCAGTATTTT. The chain carries TRBV10-1 and TRBJ2-3; D remains ambiguous. V lost 6 bases and J 5 bases, leaving 3 bases between the germline ends. There are 10 residues in the CDR3. CDR1 and CDR2 from the germline V gene are WNHNN and SYGVQD (reference sequence).

Notes on this clone: The junction and the germline gene differ at one end; a read error may be behind it. The chain employs TRBV28 and TRBJ1-5; D is unresolved. CDR1 and CDR2 (germline): MDHEN, SYDVKM. This CDR3 is built from 14 residues. This chain's CDR3 is CASGLIEGNQPQHF. The CDR3 bases are TGTGCCAGCGGTTTAATAGAGGGCAATCAGCCCCAGCATTTT.

The chain carries TRBV27 and TRBJ1-2; D unresolved. The CDR3 length is 13 residues. Germline CDR1 and CDR2: MNHEY and SMNVEV (reference sequence). Trimming stripped 4 bases from V and 3 bases from J, with 9 bases between. The chain's CDR3 is CASSSLGDYGYTF. DNA of the CDR3: TGTGCCAGCAGTTCCCTTGGGGACTATGGCTACACCTTC.

This chain joins TRBV6-6 and TRBJ1-2, with D perhaps matching TRBD1 (6 bases). V dropped 0 bases and J dropped 4 bases, with 12 bases sitting between them. Per the germline V gene, CDR1 is MNHNY and CDR2 is SVGAGI (reference sequence). The CDR3 contains 15 residues. DNA for the CDR3: TGTGCCAGCAGTTACTCGCCGACAGGTTCCTATGGCTACACCTTC. Translated, it gives CASSYSPTGSYGYTF.

The chain uses TRBV2 and TRBJ2-1, with TRBD2 matching 9 bases. CDR1 is SNHLY and CDR2 is FYNNEI in the germline V gene. V shed 4 bases and J 3 bases; nucleotides not matched to a gene: 7. The CDR3 sequence is 16 residues long. The CDR3 reads CASSGTTSGFYNEQFF. CDR3 bases: TGTGCCAGCAGTGGTACTACTAGCGGGTTCTACAATGAGCAGTTCTTC.

V is TRBV28 and J is TRBJ2-7, with 9 nucleotides matching TRBD2. CDR1 and CDR2 (germline): MDHEN, SYDVKM. This CDR3 has 14 residues. The ends lost 2 bases at V and 3 bases at J; junction bases unmatched: 2. CDR3 region: CASSLGSGSYEQYV. The CDR3 bases are TGTGCCAGCAGTTTAGGTAGCGGGAGCTACGAGCAGTACGTC.

The chain carries TRBV13 and TRBJ2-5; TRBD1 is a possible D gene (6 bases). V dropped 0 bases and J dropped 2 bases, with 10 bases sitting between them. Germline-derived CDR1 and CDR2 are PRHDT and FYEKMQ (reference sequence). This CDR3 spans 15 amino acids. The CDR3 DNA sequence: TGTGCCAGCAGCTTAGGCCCACAGGGACAAGAGACCCAGTACTTC. Translation gives CASSLGPQGQETQYF.

The chain is built from TRBV4-1 and TRBJ2-3; no definite D call. The length of the CDR3 is 16 residues. V lost 6 bases to trimming and J lost 2 bases, with 18 bases between them. Germline V gene data show CDR1 as MGHRA and CDR2 as YSYEKL. In DNA, the CDR3 is TGCGCCAGCAGAAAGGGCCCGGCGGATATCACAGATACGCAGTATTTT. This codes for CASRKGPADITDTQYF.

The chain employs TRBV18 and TRBJ2-3, with unresolved D. The CDR3 has 12 amino acids. CDR1 is KGHSH, CDR2 LQKENI, per germline. V lost 3 bases and J 0 bases, leaving 1 base between the germline ends. CDR3 coding DNA: TGTGCCAGCTCACCTAGCACAGATACGCAGTATTTT. Residues: CASSPSTDTQYF.

The chain carries TRBV19 and TRBJ2-1, with D possibly matching TRBD2 (6 bases). Germline V lookup: CDR1 LNHDA, CDR2 SQIVND (reference sequence). Deletions cut 7 bases from V and 8 bases from J, with 15 bases between. CDR3 length: 13 amino acids. CDR3 in DNA: TGTGCCAGTACCCTCCCGGGGGATGATGAGCAGTTCTTC. Amino acid sequence: CASTLPGDDEQFF.

The chain employs TRBV5-8 and TRBJ1-3; a possible D gene is TRBD1 (5 bases). This CDR3 contains 14 residues. Germline loops: CDR1 SGHTS, CDR2 YDEGEE. The V end was cut by 3 bases, the J end by 4 bases, with 11 bases between. The CDR3 spells CASSSGHLGNTIYF. CDR3 DNA: TGTGCCAGCAGCTCAGGACACCTCGGAAACACCATATATTTT.

The chain is built from TRBV13 and TRBJ1-1; no clear D gene. V lost 2 bases to trimming and J lost 5 bases, with 6 bases between them. Germline V lookup: CDR1 PRHDT, CDR2 FYEKMQ (reference sequence). This CDR3 region has 12 residues. DNA of the CDR3: TGTGCCAGCAGCTTACTGTATACTGAAGCTTTCTTT. This sequence encodes CASSLLYTEAFF.

V usage is TRBV14 and J usage is TRBJ2-1; TRBD2 is a possible D gene (7 bases). Trimming took 1 base from V and 5 from J, leaving 15 bases between them. CDR1 and CDR2 (germline): SGHDN, FVKESK. The CDR3 has 16 amino acids. The CDR3 spells CASSQVSGDTNNEQFF. In nucleotides, the CDR3 is TGTGCCAGCAGCCAAGTAAGCGGGGACACTAACAATGAGCAGTTCTTC.

The chain carries TRBV9 and TRBJ2-7; TRBD2 matches 11 bases. The CDR3 length is 15 residues. The V gene's germline CDR1 is SGDLS and CDR2 YYNGEE. Trimming took 3 bases from V and 3 from J; bases not matched to a gene: 5. The chain's CDR3 is CASSGTGTSGYEQYF. CDR3 in DNA: TGTGCCAGCAGCGGAACCGGGACTAGCGGCTACGAGCAGTACTTC.

The chain has TRBV27 and TRBJ2-1; D uncertain. The V and J ends lost 2 bases and 8 bases respectively, with 7 bases between them. Germline lookup yields CDR1 MNHEY and CDR2 SMNVEV (reference sequence). This CDR3 spans 12 amino acids. CDR3 nucleotide sequence: TGTGCCAGCAGTTTAGGCCCCCATGAGCAGTTCTTC. Residues: CASSLGPHEQFF.

The genes are TRBV6-5 and TRBJ2-5, with D perhaps TRBD1 (7 bases). Per the germline V gene, CDR1 is MNHEY and CDR2 is SVGAGI. This CDR3 spans 15 amino acids. V lost 4 bases to trimming and J lost 7 bases, with 19 bases between them. The CDR3 loop is CASSSLGGTGVTQYF. Written as DNA, the CDR3 is TGTGCCAGCAGTTCCTTAGGGGGCACGGGGGTGACCCAGTACTTC.

The chain links TRBV11-2 to TRBJ2-3; D may be TRBD1 or TRBD2 (5 bases each). The CDR3 consists of 15 residues. Germline V gene sequence: CDR1 SGHAT, CDR2 FQNNGV. V dropped 2 bases and J dropped 6 bases, with 15 bases sitting between them. DNA for the CDR3: TGTGCCAGCAGCTTATGGGGTCGGGACGCCGATACGCAGTATTTT. Residues: CASSLWGRDADTQYF.

The chain carries TRBV27 and TRBJ2-7; 12 positions match TRBD2. CDR3 length: 16 residues. Trimming cost V 5 bases and J 1 base; bases outside gene matches: 6. Germline assignment: CDR1 MNHEY and CDR2 SMNVEV (reference sequence). The CDR3 DNA sequence: TGTGCCAGCAGTCCCGGACTAGCGGGATTGTCCTACGAGCAGTACTTC. Its translation is CASSPGLAGLSYEQYF.

This chain links TRBV13 with TRBJ1-3, with unresolved D. The V end lost 4 bases, the J end lost 7 bases, and 5 bases lay between the germline ends. The CDR3 runs 11 residues. Per the germline V gene, CDR1 is PRHDT and CDR2 is FYEKMQ (reference sequence). The chain's CDR3 is CASSYDNTIYF. The DNA of the CDR3 is TGTGCCAGCAGCTACGACAACACCATATATTTT.

This rearrangement joins TRBV7-2 to TRBJ2-1, with 8 bases aligning to TRBD1. Trimming removed 5 bases from V and 8 bases from J; junction bases left unmatched: 2. The CDR3 totals 12 residues. Per the germline V gene, CDR1 is SGHTA and CDR2 is FQGNSA. The CDR3, as DNA: TGTGCCAGCAGCCAGGGGGCCCATGAGCAGTTCTTC. Amino acids: CASSQGAHEQFF.